This entry describes one TCR beta chain. It has no known antigen specificity. Within one base of it there is no much larger clone, and no base qualities were kept. This sample is part of a study of cytomegalovirus exposure and HLA in healthy donors (dated by TCRdb to 2016 to 2017). Regarding the complete study: The 550 to 750 repertoires of the first cohort and the approximately 130 validation repertoires were produced on the same platform, according to a later analysis. The study aimed to test whether cataloging public T cell receptors could reveal signatures of past pathogen exposure. Along with the approximately 620-subject first cohort, a separate validation cohort of roughly 110 different subjects was used. To predict cytomegalovirus infection status, the study combined high-throughput TCR immunosequencing, statistical association of individual TCRs with disease status, and machine learning.

The donors belonged to the validation cohort of 120 subjects, which was separate from the roughly 700-subject first cohort. What the study reported, not specific to this receptor: Most TCR sequences were seen in very few donors, while some public TCRs were found in many individuals. Of the cluster scores, 85% to 95% were above 0 in a later analysis, which found that TCRs clustered in the first cohort also tended to co-occur in the roughly 130 validation repertoires. The authors suggested that the approach could potentially be extended to other disease states and immunological phenotypes. A few of the identified cytomegalovirus-associated TCR beta chains were confirmed in vitro to be specific for cytomegalovirus antigens. In both the original and validation cohorts, the classifier was reported to diagnose cytomegalovirus status with high specificity and sensitivity. The study listed 170 or so TCR beta chains as associated with cytomegalovirus. All 120 or so repertoires were used to score co-occurrence in the validation cohort in a later analysis, because that analysis had no HLA typing for the cohort.

Libraries were prepared through the immunoSEQ multiplex PCR assay. The authors' analysis ran thus. To diagnose cytomegalovirus status from the catalog of TCR beta chain sequences, a statistical classification framework was built. The table was pulled from immuneACCESS by TCRdb, which kept in-frame rearrangements only. Such tables lose some clones; where checked, under half of the loss comes from unresolved V genes, and the rest has no known cause. V and J calls and clone size are copied from that table; D and trimming were computed from the DNA. The sample table contains around 190,000 clones; only one count was recorded for roughly 83% of them. The ten largest clones represent more than 1.2% of the sample. From V the trimming removes 7 bases and from J it removes 7 bases, while the gene matches leave 13 bases of the junction unaccounted for. From the cysteine through the phenylalanine, the CDR3 covers 16 amino acids. CDR3 DNA only is kept here, 48 bases in frame from base 1. CDR1 and CDR2, per the germline V gene, are SGHVS and FQNEAQ.

The receptor comes from a woman in her late teens or twenties in good health and CMV-seronegative. Material: PBMCs. The chain uses TRBV7-8 and TRBJ2-2, and TRBD2 matches 9 of the central bases. CDR3 loop: CASTASTPAGGGELFF. In nucleotide form, the sequence is TGTGCCAGCACCGCATCAACCCCAGCGGGGGGCGGGGAGCTGTTTTTT.